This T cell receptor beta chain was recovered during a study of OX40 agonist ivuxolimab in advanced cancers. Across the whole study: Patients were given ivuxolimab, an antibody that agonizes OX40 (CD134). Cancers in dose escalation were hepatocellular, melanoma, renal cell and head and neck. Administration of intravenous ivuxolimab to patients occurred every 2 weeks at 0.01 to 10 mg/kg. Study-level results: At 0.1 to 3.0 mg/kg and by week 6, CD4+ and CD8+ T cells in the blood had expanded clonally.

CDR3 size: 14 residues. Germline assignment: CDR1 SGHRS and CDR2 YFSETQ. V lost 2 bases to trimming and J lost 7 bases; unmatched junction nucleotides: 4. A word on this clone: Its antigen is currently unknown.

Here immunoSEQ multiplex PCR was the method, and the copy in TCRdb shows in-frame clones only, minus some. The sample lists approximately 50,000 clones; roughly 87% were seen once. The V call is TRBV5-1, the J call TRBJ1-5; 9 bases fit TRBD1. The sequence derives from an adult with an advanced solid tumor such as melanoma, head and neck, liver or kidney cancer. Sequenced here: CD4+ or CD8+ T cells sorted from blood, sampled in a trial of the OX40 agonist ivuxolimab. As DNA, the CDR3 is TGCGCCAGCAGCTTAGGGACAGGGCAACAGCCCCAGCATTTT. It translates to CASSLGTGQQPQHF.